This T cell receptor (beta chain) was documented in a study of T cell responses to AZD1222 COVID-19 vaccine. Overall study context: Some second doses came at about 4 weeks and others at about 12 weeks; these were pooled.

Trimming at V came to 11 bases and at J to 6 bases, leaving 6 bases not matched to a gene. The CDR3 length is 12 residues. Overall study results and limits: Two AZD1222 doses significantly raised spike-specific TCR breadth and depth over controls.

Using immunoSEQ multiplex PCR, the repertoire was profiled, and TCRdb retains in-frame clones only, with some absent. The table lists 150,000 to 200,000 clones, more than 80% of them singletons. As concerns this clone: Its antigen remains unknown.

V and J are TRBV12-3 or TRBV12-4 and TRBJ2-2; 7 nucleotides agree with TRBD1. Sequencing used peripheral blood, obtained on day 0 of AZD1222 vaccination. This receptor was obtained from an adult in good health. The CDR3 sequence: CAGHRGSGELFF. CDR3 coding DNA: TGTGCCGGTCACAGGGGTTCCGGGGAGCTGTTTTTT.